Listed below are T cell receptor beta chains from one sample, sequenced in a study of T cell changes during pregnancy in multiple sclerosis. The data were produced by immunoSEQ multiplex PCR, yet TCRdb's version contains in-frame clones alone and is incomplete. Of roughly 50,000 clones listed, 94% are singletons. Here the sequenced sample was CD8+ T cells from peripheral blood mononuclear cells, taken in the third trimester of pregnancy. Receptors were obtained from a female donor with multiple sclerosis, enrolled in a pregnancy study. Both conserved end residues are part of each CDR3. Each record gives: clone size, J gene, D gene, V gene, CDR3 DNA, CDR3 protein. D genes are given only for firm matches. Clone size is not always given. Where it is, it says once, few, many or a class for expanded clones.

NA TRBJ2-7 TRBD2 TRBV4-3 TGCGCCAGCAGCCAAGATGACGGGACTAGCGGCTACGAGCAGTACTTC CASSQDDGTSGYEQYF
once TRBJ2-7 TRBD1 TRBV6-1 TGTGCCAGCAGCTTTCGGACAGGGGGCAGCTACGAGCAGTACTTC CASSFRTGGSYEQYF
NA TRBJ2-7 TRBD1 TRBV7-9 TGTTCCCTAGAAGGGACAGGGGCCATAACCGCCTACGAGCAGTACTTC CSLEGTGAITAYEQYF
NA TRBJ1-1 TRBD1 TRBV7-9 TGTGCCAGCAGTTATGACAGGGTGGGGGGGAACACTGAAGCTTTCTTT CASSYDRVGGNTEAFF
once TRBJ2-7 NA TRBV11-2 TGTGCCAGCAGCTTACCCCCCGTGGGGTCGACGGGGTACGAGCAGTACTTC CASSLPPVGSTGYEQYF
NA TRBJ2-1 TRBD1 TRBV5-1 TGCGCCAGCCGCTCCGAGACAGGGTTATTAGATGAGCAGTTCTTC CASRSETGLLDEQFF
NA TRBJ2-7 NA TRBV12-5 TGTGCTAGTGGTTTGGTAAACGGGTTCCCCTACGAGCAGTACTTC CASGLVNGFPYEQYF
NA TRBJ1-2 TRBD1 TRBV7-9 TGTGCCAGCAGCTTCCAGGGACAGAACTATGGCTACACCTTC CASSFQGQNYGYTF
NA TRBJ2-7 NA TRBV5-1 TGCGCCAGCAGCCGTCCGGAGTCTAAATACGAGCAGTACTTC CASSRPESKYEQYF
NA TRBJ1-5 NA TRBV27 TGTGCCAGCAGTCCGTACAATCAGCCCCAGCATTTT CASSPYNQPQHF
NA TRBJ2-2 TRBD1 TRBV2 TGTGCCAGCATAGGACAGGCGAACACCGGGGAGCTGTTTTTT CASIGQANTGELFF
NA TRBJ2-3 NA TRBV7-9 TGTGCCAGCAGCTTGGCTAGCAGAGATACGCAGTATTTT CASSLASRDTQYF
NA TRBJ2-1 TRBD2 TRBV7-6 TGTGCCAGCAGCTCGACTAGCGGGGACAATGAGCAGTTCTTC CASSSTSGDNEQFF
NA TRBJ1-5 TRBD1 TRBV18 TGTGCCAGCTCATTAACAGGGGGCGAGGGCAATCAGCCCCAGCATTTT CASSLTGGEGNQPQHF
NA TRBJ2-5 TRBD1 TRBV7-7 TGTGCTACCAGAGGACAGGGGGTCTTACCAAAAGAGACCCAGTACTTC CATRGQGVLPKETQYF
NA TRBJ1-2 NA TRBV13 TGTGCCAGCAGCCCCACGGACAGCTACTATGGCTACACCTTC CASSPTDSYYGYTF
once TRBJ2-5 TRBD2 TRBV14 TGTGCCAGCAGCCAACTTGGACTAGAAGAGACCCAGTACTTC CASSQLGLEETQYF
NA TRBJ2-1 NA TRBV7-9 TGTGCCAGCAGCTCAAAGGGGGTCTGGGAGCAGTTCTTC CASSSKGVWEQFF
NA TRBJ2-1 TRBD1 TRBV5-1 TGCGCCAGCAGCGTGGGGACAGATTACAATGAGCAGTTCTTC CASSVGTDYNEQFF
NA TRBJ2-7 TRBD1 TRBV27 TGTGCCAGCAGTTTAGCTGCCGGGACAGGGTCATACGAGCAGTACTTC CASSLAAGTGSYEQYF
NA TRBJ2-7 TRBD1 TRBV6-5 TGTGCCAGCATCGTCTCACAGGGGGCCGGGGAGCAGTACTTC CASIVSQGAGEQYF